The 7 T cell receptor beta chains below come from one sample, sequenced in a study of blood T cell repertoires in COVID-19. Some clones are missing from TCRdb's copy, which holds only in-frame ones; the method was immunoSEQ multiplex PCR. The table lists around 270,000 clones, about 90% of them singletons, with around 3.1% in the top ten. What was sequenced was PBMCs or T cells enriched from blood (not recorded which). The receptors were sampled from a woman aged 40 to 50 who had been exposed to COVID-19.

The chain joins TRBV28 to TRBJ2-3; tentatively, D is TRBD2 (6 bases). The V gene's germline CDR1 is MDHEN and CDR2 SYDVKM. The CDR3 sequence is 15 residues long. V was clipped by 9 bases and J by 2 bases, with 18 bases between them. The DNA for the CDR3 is TGTGCCAGTAAACGACTAGGCGGGGTCACAGATACGCAGTATTTT. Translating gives CASKRLGGVTDTQYF.

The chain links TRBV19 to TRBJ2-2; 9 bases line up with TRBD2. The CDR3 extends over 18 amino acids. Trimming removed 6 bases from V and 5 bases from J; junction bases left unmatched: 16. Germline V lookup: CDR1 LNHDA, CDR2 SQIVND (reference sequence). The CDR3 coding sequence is TGTGCCAGTAGCCGCCGGGGGCCGGGACTAGCTTCAACCGGGGAGCTGTTTTTT. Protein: CASSRRGPGLASTGELFF.

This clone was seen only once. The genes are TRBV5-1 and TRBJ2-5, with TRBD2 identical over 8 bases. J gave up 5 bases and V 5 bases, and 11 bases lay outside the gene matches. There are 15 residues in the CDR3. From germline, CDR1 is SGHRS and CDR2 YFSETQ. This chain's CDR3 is CASSSQRGKGETQYF. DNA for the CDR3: TGCGCCAGCAGTTCACAGCGGGGGAAGGGGGAGACCCAGTACTTC.

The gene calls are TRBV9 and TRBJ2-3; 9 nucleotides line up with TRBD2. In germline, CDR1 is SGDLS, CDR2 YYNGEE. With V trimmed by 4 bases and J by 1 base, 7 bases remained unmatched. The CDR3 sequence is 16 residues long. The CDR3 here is CASSFSAGGRTDTQYF. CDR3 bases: TGTGCCAGCAGCTTCTCAGCGGGGGGCCGCACAGATACGCAGTATTTT.

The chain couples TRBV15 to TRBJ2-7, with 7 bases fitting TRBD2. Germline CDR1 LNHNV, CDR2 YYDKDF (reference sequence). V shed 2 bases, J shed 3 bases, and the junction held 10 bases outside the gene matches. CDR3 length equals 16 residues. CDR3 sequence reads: CATSRSSGTNGYEQYF. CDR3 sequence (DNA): TGTGCCACCAGCAGATCTAGCGGTACAAATGGCTACGAGCAGTACTTC. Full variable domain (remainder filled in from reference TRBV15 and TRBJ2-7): DAMVIQNPRYQVTQFGKPVTLSCSQTLNHNVMYWYQQKSSQAPKLLFHYYDKDFNNEADTPDNFQSRRPNTSFCFLDIRSPGLGDTAMYLCATSRSSGTNGYEQYFGPGTRLTVT.

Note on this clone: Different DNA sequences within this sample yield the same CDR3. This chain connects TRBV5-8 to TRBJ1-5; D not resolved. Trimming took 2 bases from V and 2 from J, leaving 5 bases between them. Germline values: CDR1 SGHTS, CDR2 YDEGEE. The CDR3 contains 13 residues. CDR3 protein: CASSLVGNQPQHF. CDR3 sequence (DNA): TGTGCCAGCAGCTTAGTAGGCAATCAGCCCCAGCATTTT.

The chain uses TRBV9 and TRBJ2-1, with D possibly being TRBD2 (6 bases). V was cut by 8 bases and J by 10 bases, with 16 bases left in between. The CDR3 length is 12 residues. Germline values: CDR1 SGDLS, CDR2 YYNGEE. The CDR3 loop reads CASGAGGLEQFF. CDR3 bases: TGTGCCAGTGGAGCTGGGGGGTTGGAGCAGTTCTTC.